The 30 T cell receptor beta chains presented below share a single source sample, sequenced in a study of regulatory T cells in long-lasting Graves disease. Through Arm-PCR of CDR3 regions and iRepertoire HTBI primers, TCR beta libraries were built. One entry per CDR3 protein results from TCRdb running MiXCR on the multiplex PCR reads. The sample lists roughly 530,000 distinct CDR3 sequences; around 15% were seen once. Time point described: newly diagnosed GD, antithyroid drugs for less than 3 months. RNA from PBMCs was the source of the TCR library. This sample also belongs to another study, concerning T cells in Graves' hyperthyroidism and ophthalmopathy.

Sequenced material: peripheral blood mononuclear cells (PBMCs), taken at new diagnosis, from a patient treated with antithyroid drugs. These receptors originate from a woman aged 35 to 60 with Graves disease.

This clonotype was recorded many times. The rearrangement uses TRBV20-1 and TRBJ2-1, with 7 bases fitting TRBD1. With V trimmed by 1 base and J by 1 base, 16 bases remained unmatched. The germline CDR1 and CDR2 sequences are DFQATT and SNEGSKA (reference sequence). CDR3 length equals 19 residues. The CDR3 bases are TGCAGTGCTAGAGGAGGGGGCAGGGTGAGTCCTGGTTCCTACAATGAGCAGTTCTTC. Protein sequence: CSARGGGRVSPGSYNEQFF.

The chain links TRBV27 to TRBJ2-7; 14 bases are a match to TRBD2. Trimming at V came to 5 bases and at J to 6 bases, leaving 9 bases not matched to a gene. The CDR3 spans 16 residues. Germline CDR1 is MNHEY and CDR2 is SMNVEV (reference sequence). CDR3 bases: TGTGCCAGCAGTCAATCAATGGGGACTAGCGGGGGCGAGCAGTACTTC. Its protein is CASSQSMGTSGGEQYF.

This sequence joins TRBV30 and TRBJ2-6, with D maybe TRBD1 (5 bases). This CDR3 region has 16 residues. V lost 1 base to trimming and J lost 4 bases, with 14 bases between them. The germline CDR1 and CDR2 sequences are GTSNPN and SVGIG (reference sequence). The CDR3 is CAWSASQAGGANVLTF. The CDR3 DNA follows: TGTGCCTGGAGTGCCTCACAGGCAGGCGGGGCCAACGTCCTGACTTTC.

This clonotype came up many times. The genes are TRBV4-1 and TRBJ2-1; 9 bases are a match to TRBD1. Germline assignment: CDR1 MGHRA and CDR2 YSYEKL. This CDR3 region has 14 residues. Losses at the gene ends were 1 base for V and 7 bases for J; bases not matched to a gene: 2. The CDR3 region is CASSQGTGVNEQFF. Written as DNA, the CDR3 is TGCGCCAGCAGCCAAGGGACAGGGGTGAATGAGCAGTTCTTC.

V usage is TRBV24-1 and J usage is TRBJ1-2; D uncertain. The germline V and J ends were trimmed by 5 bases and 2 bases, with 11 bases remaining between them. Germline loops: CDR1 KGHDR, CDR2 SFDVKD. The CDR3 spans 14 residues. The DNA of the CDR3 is TGTGCCACCAGTGCGACGGGAATAAACTATGGCTACACCTTC. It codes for CATSATGINYGYTF.

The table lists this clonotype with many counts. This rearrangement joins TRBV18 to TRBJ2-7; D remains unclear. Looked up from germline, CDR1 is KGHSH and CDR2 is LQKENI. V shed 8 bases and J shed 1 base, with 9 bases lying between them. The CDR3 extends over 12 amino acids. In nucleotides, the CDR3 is TGTGCCAGCAGTCGACTTTCCTACGAGCAGTACTTC. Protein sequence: CASSRLSYEQYF.

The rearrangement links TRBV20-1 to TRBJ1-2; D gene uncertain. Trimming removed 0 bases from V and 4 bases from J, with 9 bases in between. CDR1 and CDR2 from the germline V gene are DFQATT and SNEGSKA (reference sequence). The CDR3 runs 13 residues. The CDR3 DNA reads TGCAGTGCTAGAGATGTAAGCTCCTATGGCTACACCTTC. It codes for CSARDVSSYGYTF.

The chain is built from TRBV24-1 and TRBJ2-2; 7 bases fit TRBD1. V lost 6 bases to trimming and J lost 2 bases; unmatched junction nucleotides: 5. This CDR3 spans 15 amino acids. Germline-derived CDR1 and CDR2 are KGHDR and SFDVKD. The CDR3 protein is CATSQGGYNTGELFF. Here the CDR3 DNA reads TGTGCCACCAGTCAAGGGGGCTACAACACCGGGGAGCTGTTTTTT.

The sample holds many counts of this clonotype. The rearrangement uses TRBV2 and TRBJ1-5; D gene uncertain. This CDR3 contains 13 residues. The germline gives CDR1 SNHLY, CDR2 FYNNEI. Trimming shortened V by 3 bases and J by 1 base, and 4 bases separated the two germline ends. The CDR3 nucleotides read TGTGCCAGCAGTGATACGAGCAATCAGCCCCAGCATTTT. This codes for CASSDTSNQPQHF.

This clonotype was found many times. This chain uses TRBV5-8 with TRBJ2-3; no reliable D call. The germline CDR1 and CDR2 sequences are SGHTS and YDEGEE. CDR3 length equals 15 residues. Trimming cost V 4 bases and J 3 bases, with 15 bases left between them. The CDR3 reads CASSQGWGSTDTQYF. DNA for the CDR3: TGTGCCAGCAGCCAAGGGTGGGGTTCAACAGATACGCAGTATTTT.

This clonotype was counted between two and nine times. The CDR3, as DNA: TGCGCCAGCAGCTTGGACCACGAGCAGTACTTC. Protein sequence: CASSLDHEQYF. The chain has TRBV5-1 and TRBJ2-7, with unresolved D. Germline values: CDR1 SGHRS, CDR2 YFSETQ. The CDR3 is 11 amino acids. V gave up 0 bases and J gave up 5 bases, with 3 bases separating them.

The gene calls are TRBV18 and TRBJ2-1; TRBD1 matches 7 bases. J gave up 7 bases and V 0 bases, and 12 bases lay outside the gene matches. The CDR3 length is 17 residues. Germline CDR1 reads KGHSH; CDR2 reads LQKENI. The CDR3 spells CASSPPRGEGARNEQFF. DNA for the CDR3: TGTGCCAGCTCACCACCGAGGGGTGAGGGGGCGCGGAATGAGCAGTTCTTC.

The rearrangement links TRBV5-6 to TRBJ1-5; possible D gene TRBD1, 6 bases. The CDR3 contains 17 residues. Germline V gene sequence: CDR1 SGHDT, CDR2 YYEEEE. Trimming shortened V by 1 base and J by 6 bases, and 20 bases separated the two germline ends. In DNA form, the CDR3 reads TGTGCCAGCAGCTTGACTACAGGGTCCTCAGTAGGTCAGCCCCAGCATTTT. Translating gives CASSLTTGSSVGQPQHF.

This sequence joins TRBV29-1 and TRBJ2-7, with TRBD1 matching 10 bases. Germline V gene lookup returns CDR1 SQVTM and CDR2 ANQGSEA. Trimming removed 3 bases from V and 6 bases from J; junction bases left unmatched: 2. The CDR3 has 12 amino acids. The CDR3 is CSVEWTGGEQYF. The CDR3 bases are TGCAGCGTTGAGTGGACAGGGGGCGAGCAGTACTTC.

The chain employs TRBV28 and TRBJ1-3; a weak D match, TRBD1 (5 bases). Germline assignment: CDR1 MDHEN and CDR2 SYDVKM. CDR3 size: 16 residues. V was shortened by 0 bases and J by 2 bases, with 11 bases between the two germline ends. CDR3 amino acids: CASSLWGGRAGNTIYF. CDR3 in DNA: TGTGCCAGCAGTTTATGGGGGGGAAGGGCTGGAAACACCATATATTTT.

DNA for the CDR3: TGTGCCAGCAGTCCCAAGTTCCTCGGCTACGAGCAGTACTTC. Residues: CASSPKFLGYEQYF. The J gene is TRBJ2-7, the V gene TRBV28, with no clear D. From germline, CDR1 is MDHEN and CDR2 SYDVKM. This CDR3 is built from 14 residues. V dropped 5 bases and J dropped 3 bases, with 14 bases sitting between them.

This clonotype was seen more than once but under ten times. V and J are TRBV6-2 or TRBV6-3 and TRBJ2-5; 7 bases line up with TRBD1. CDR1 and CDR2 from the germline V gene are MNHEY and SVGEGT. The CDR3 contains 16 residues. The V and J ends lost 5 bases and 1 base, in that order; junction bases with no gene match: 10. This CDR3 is CASSALGGTLQETQYF. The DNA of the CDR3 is TGTGCCAGCAGTGCCCTAGGGGGCACCCTCCAAGAGACCCAGTACTTC.

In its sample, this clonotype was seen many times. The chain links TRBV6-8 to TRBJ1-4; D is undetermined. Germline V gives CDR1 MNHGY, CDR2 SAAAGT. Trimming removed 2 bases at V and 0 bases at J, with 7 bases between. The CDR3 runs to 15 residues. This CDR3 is CASSYRQATNEKLFF. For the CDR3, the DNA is TGTGCCAGCAGTTACCGGCAGGCAACTAATGAAAAACTGTTTTTT.

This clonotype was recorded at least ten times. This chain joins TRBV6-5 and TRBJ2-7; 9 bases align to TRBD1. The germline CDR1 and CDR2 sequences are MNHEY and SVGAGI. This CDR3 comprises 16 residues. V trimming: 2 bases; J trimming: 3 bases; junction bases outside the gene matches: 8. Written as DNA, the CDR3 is TGTGCCAGCAGTTACCTGAACAGGGGGCCCTTCTACGAGCAGTACTTC. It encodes CASSYLNRGPFYEQYF.

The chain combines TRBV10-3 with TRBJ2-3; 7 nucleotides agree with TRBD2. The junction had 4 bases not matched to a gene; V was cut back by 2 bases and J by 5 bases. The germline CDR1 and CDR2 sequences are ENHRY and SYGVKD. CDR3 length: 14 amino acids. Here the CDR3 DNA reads TGTGCCATCAGTGAGGCGGGAGATTTAGATACGCAGTATTTT. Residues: CAISEAGDLDTQYF.

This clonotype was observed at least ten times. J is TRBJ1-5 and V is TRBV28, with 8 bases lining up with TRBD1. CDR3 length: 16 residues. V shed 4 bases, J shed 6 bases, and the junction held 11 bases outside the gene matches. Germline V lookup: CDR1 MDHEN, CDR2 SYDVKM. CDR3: CASSSSSGQGGQPQHF. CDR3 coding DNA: TGTGCCAGCAGTTCGTCGAGCGGACAGGGAGGTCAGCCCCAGCATTTT.

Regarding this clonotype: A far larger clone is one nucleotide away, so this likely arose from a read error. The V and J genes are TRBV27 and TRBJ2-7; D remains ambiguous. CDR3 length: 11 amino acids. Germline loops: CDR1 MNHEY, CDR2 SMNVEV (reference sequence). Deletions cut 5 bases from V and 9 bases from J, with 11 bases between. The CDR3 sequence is CASSPEFVQYF. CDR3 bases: TGTGCCAGCAGTCCAGAGTTTGTGCAGTACTTC.

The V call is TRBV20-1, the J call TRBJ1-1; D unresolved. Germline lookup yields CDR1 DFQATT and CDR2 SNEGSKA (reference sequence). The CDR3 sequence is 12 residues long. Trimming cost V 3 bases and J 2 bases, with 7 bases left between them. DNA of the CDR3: TGCAGTGCTAGGAGGGTAAACACTGAAGCTTTCTTT. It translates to CSARRVNTEAFF.

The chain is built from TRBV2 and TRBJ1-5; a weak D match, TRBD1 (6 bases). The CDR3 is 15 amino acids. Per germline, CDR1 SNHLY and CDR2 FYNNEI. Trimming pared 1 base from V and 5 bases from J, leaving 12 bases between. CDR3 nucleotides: TGTGCCAGCAGTGAAGGCAGGGGTGGAGATCAGCCCCAGCATTTT. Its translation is CASSEGRGGDQPQHF.

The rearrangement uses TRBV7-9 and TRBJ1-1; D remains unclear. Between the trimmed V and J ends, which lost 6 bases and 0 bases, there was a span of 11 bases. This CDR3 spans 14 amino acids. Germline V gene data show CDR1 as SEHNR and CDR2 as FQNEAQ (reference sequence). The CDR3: CASREDGMNTEAFF. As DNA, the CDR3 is TGTGCCAGCAGGGAGGATGGGATGAACACTGAAGCTTTCTTT.

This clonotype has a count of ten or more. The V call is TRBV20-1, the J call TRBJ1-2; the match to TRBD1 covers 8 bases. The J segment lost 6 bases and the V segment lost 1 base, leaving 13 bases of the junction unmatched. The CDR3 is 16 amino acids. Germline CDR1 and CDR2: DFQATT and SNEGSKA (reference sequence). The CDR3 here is CSARAPRTGKINGYTF. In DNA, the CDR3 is TGCAGTGCTAGAGCCCCCAGGACAGGGAAGATAAATGGCTACACCTTC.

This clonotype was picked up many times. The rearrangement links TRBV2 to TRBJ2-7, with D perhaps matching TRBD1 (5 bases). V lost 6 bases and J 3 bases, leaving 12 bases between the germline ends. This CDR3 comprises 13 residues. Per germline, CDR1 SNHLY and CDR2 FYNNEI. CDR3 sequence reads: CASSLQGLYEQYF. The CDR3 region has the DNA TGTGCCAGCAGCCTCCAGGGTCTCTACGAGCAGTACTTC.

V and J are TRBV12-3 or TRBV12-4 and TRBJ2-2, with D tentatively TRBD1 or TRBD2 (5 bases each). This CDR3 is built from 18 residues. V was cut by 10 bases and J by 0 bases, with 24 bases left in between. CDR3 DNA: TGTGCCATCACTGGTCAGGTCGACGGGGCTCCGAACACCGGGGAGCTGTTTTTT. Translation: CAITGQVDGAPNTGELFF.

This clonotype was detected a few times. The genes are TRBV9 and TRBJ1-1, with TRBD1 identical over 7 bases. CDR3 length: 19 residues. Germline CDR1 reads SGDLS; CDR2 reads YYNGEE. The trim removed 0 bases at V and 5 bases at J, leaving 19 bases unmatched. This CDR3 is CASSVGYVAFGTAKTEAFF. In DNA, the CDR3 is TGTGCCAGCAGCGTAGGATACGTGGCGTTTGGGACAGCAAAAACTGAAGCTTTCTTT.

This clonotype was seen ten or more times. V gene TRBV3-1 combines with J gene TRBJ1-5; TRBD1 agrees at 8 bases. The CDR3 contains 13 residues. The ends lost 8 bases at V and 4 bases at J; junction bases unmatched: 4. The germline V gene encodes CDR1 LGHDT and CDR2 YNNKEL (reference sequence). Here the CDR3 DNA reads TGTGCCAGCGGACAGGGACCTAATCAGCCCCAGCATTTT. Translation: CASGQGPNQPQHF.